The 29 T cell receptor beta chains given below trace back to one sample, sequenced in a study. TCRdb reprocessed the 5' RACE reads with MiXCR, giving one entry per CDR3 protein. This table has nearly 55,000 distinct CDR3 sequences, more than 20% appearing once. Sequenced input: tumor-infiltrating naive CD4+ T cells sorted from the breast tumor. As for subset: naive CD4+ T cells, CD4+CD45RA+CD25-. Receptors originate from a female donor with breast cancer.

This chain joins TRBV30 and TRBJ1-5, with 10 bases fitting TRBD1. Trimming cost V 4 bases and J 4 bases; bases outside gene matches: 7. CDR3 length equals 15 residues. CDR1 and CDR2 from the germline V gene are GTSNPN and SVGIG (reference sequence). CDR3 bases: TGTGCCTGGAACCGGGACAGGGGACCTAATCAGCCCCAGCATTTT. It yields the protein CAWNRDRGPNQPQHF.

This clonotype showed up just a few times. The J gene is TRBJ1-1, the V gene TRBV7-9; possible D gene TRBD1, 6 bases. The germline gives CDR1 SEHNR, CDR2 FQNEAQ (reference sequence). This CDR3 is built from 12 residues. Trimming removed 1 base from V and 12 bases from J, with 12 bases in between. The CDR3 DNA follows: TGTGCCAGCAGCTTAGAAACAGGGAGAACTTTCTTT. Translated, it gives CASSLETGRTFF.

This chain links TRBV20-1 with TRBJ2-7; 7 bases line up with TRBD1. This CDR3 has 14 residues. V shed 6 bases, J shed 3 bases, and the junction held 11 bases outside the gene matches. Looked up from germline, CDR1 is DFQATT and CDR2 is SNEGSKA (reference sequence). The CDR3 sequence: CSAGRGQRDYEQYF. As DNA, the CDR3 is TGCAGTGCAGGAAGGGGGCAGCGCGACTACGAGCAGTACTTC.

The rearrangement uses TRBV18 and TRBJ2-2, with 7 bases aligning to TRBD2. From germline, CDR1 is KGHSH and CDR2 LQKENI. This CDR3 has 14 residues. Trimming took 2 bases from V and 6 from J; bases not matched to a gene: 3. This CDR3 reads CASSPGTTSGELFF. In nucleotides, the CDR3 is TGTGCCAGCTCACCAGGGACTACCTCCGGGGAGCTGTTTTTT.

The chain recombines TRBV20-1 with TRBJ2-7; D unresolved. The CDR3 has 14 residues. Between the trimmed V and J ends, which lost 0 bases and 3 bases, there was a span of 12 bases. Germline-derived CDR1 and CDR2 are DFQATT and SNEGSKA (reference sequence). DNA of the CDR3: TGCAGTGCTAGAGATTGGGGAAGTGGCTACGAGCAGTACTTC. This gives the protein CSARDWGSGYEQYF.

This clonotype was recorded at least ten times. V gene TRBV9 combines with J gene TRBJ1-1; D is uncertain. The CDR3 is made up of 17 amino acids. The germline V and J ends were trimmed by 0 bases and 2 bases, with 17 bases remaining between them. Per germline, CDR1 SGDLS and CDR2 YYNGEE. CDR3 DNA: TGTGCCAGCAGCGTAGCTCGTTCGGTTGATCGTAACACTGAAGCTTTCTTT. Encoded protein: CASSVARSVDRNTEAFF. Together with reference TRBV9 and TRBJ1-1, the CDR3 gives the full variable domain: DSGVTQTPKHLITATGQRVTLRCSPRSGDLSVYWYQQSLDQGLQFLIQYYNGEERAKGNILERFSAQQFPDLHSELNLSSLELGDSALYFCASSVARSVDRNTEAFFGQGTRLTVV.

This clonotype was seen once. An end of the junction does not agree with germline; a read error may underlie this. The chain employs TRBV29-1 and TRBJ2-2; TRBD1 or TRBD2 may be the D gene (5 bases each). CDR1 SQVTM and CDR2 ANQGSEA come from the germline V gene. CDR3 length: 13 residues. The CDR3 here is CSVVGIKTGALFF. DNA for the CDR3: TGCAGCGTTGTAGGGATAAAAACCGGGGCGCTGTTTTTT.

This sequence joins TRBV6-1 and TRBJ1-2, with D uncertain. Per germline, CDR1 MNHNS and CDR2 SASEGT. CDR3 length: 12 residues. The germline V and J ends were trimmed by 2 bases and 5 bases, with 6 bases remaining between them. CDR3 amino acids: CASSERQYGYTF. CDR3 DNA: TGTGCCAGCAGTGAAAGGCAATATGGCTACACCTTC.

The table lists this clonotype with a few counts. The V gene is TRBV9, the J gene TRBJ2-3; 8 bases agree with TRBD2. This CDR3 is 15 amino acids long. The V gene's germline CDR1 is SGDLS and CDR2 YYNGEE. V shed 0 bases, J shed 3 bases, and the junction held 3 bases outside the gene matches. Here the CDR3 DNA reads TGTGCCAGCAGCGTAGATGCGGGGGGAACAGATACGCAGTATTTT. Translated: CASSVDAGGTDTQYF.

The chain recombines TRBV20-1 with TRBJ2-5, with D possibly matching TRBD2 (6 bases). With 0 bases removed from V and 0 bases from J, the gap between germline ends came to 14 bases. This CDR3 is built from 16 residues. Germline CDR1 reads DFQATT; CDR2 reads SNEGSKA (reference sequence). CDR3 residues: CSARDLHLANQETQYF. In nucleotides, the CDR3 is TGCAGTGCTAGAGATCTCCACCTAGCGAACCAAGAGACCCAGTACTTC.

The genes are TRBV4-3 and TRBJ2-2; D is unresolved. The CDR3 covers 16 residues. Germline-derived CDR1 and CDR2 are LGHNA and YSLEER. V lost 6 bases and J 3 bases, leaving 17 bases between the germline ends. The CDR3 bases are TGCGCCAGCAGTCGCGCGGTGGGCGGAGACACCGGGGAGCTGTTTTTT. Its protein is CASSRAVGGDTGELFF.

The rearrangement links TRBV4-1 to TRBJ1-1, with D hard to call. V lost 2 bases, J lost 7 bases, and 14 bases lay in between. This CDR3 comprises 14 residues. From germline, CDR1 is MGHRA and CDR2 YSYEKL. The CDR3, as DNA: TGCGCCAGCAGCCAAATCTACAACCTTATTGAAGCTTTCTTT. This translates into CASSQIYNLIEAFF.

V is TRBV5-4 and J is TRBJ2-6, with D perhaps matching TRBD1 (5 bases). Germline V gene lookup returns CDR1 SGHNT and CDR2 YYREEE (reference sequence). The CDR3 extends over 15 amino acids. Trimming removed 4 bases from V and 0 bases from J, with 8 bases in between. For the CDR3, the DNA is TGTGCCAGCAGCGTCGACAGCTCTGGGGCCAACGTCCTGACTTTC. The encoded protein is CASSVDSSGANVLTF.

The table lists this clonotype with a few counts. The chain employs TRBV6-4 and TRBJ1-5, with TRBD1 matching over 7 bases. With 2 bases clipped from V and 5 bases from J, the junction kept 12 bases outside the gene matches. The CDR3 runs 17 residues. Germline V gene data show CDR1 as MRHNA and CDR2 as SNTAGT. The CDR3 DNA reads as TGTGCCAGCAGTGACCTGGACAGGATATTTGTCTATCAGCCCCAGCATTTT. As protein: CASSDLDRIFVYQPQHF.

The chain combines TRBV5-1 with TRBJ2-3; D perhaps matches TRBD2 (6 bases). CDR1 is SGHRS and CDR2 is YFSETQ in the germline V gene. V gave up 5 bases and J gave up 2 bases, with 18 bases separating them. The CDR3 has 16 amino acids. This CDR3 reads CASSALSGRDTDTQYF. CDR3 coding DNA: TGCGCCAGCAGTGCCCTATCAGGGCGGGACACAGATACGCAGTATTTT. Together with reference TRBV5-1 and TRBJ2-3, the CDR3 gives the full variable domain: KAGVTQTPRYLIKTRGQQVTLSCSPISGHRSVSWYQQTPGQGLQFLFEYFSETQRNKGNFPGRFSGRQFSNSRSEMNVSTLELGDSALYLCASSALSGRDTDTQYFGPGTRLTVL.

The V and J genes are TRBV24-1 and TRBJ1-5; TRBD1 matches at 8 bases. The CDR3 length is 17 residues. Trimming cost V 4 bases and J 2 bases; bases outside gene matches: 9. In germline, CDR1 is KGHDR, CDR2 SFDVKD. CDR3 residues: CATSEKDRGLGNQPQHF. The DNA for the CDR3 is TGTGCCACCAGTGAGAAAGACAGGGGTTTAGGCAATCAGCCCCAGCATTTT.

J is TRBJ2-3 and V is TRBV12-3 or TRBV12-4, with 14 bases identical to TRBD2. The CDR3 consists of 16 residues. V dropped 5 bases and J dropped 4; count of bases not matched to a gene: 5. In DNA, the CDR3 is TGTGCCAGCAGTCCCCAGGGACTAGCGGGAGCAGATACGCAGTATTTT. Its protein is CASSPQGLAGADTQYF.

This clonotype has only a few counts. This chain uses TRBV2 with TRBJ2-7; 8 bases align to TRBD2. CDR1 is SNHLY, CDR2 FYNNEI, per germline. With V trimmed by 6 bases and J by 0 bases, 4 bases remained unmatched. This CDR3 spans 14 amino acids. In DNA form, the CDR3 reads TGTGCCAGCAGAGAGCGGGGGCCCTCCTACGAGCAGTACTTC. Translated, it gives CASRERGPSYEQYF.

The rearrangement uses TRBV20-1 and TRBJ2-5; 8 bases agree with TRBD2. V dropped 3 bases and J dropped 1; count of bases not matched to a gene: 16. CDR1 is DFQATT and CDR2 is SNEGSKA in the germline V gene (reference sequence). The CDR3 runs to 18 residues. CDR3 DNA: TGCAGTGCTAGTCGACTAACTAGCGGACCAGGGCCCCAAGAGACCCAGTACTTC. This sequence encodes CSASRLTSGPGPQETQYF.

The chain links TRBV6-5 to TRBJ1-2; TRBD1 is a possible D gene (6 bases). Germline loops: CDR1 MNHEY, CDR2 SVGAGI. V was pared by 3 bases and J by 3 bases, with 8 bases between. The CDR3 has 13 residues. CDR3 residues: CASSYDRHYGYTF. The CDR3 nucleotides read TGTGCCAGCAGTTATGACAGGCACTATGGCTACACCTTC.

Comment on this clonotype: Germline and junction disagree at one end, which may indicate a read error. This sequence joins TRBV20-1 and TRBJ2-1, with 11 bases fitting TRBD1. Germline assignment: CDR1 DFQATT and CDR2 SNEGSKA (reference sequence). The CDR3 has 15 amino acids. The CDR3 DNA follows: TGCAGTGCTAGAACCGGGACAGGGGGTAACAATGAGCAGTCCTTC. Its protein is CSARTGTGGNNEQSF.

This clonotype has only a few counts. The chain uses TRBV11-2 and TRBJ2-7, with D possibly being TRBD1 or TRBD2 (5 bases each). Germline loops: CDR1 SGHAT, CDR2 FQNNGV. Trimming cost V 5 bases and J 1 base, with 12 bases left between them. The CDR3 extends over 14 amino acids. CDR3 bases: TGTGCCAGCAGCCGACCGGGACCGTCCTACGAGCAGTACTTC. This encodes CASSRPGPSYEQYF.

Comment on this clonotype: One end of the junction does not line up with germline, which may come from a read error. This chain joins TRBV12-3 or TRBV12-4 and TRBJ2-7, with 12 bases that match TRBD2. The CDR3 totals 14 residues. The DNA of the CDR3 is TGTGTCAGCAGCAACGGACTAGCGGGGCCCGAGCAGTACTTC. Its translation: CVSSNGLAGPEQYF.

This clonotype appeared a few times. This chain connects TRBV5-1 to TRBJ1-1, with TRBD1 as a possible D gene (6 bases). In germline, CDR1 is SGHRS, CDR2 YFSETQ. The CDR3 runs to 17 residues. Trimming pared 0 bases from V and 5 bases from J, leaving 20 bases between. This chain's CDR3 is CASSLAFAGALRTEAFF. CDR3 DNA: TGCGCCAGCAGCTTGGCCTTCGCAGGGGCGCTTCGGACTGAAGCTTTCTTT.

The V and J genes are TRBV29-1 and TRBJ2-1, with D perhaps being TRBD1 or TRBD2 (6 bases each). The CDR3 contains 14 residues. Germline CDR1 reads SQVTM; CDR2 reads ANQGSEA. Trimming took off 4 bases at V and 4 bases at J, with 14 bases between the two ends. The CDR3: CSVGMRGEYNEQFF. CDR3 nucleotides: TGCAGCGTTGGGATGAGGGGGGAGTACAATGAGCAGTTCTTC.

This chain connects TRBV27 to TRBJ1-3; D not certain. Germline CDR1 MNHEY, CDR2 SMNVEV (reference sequence). The CDR3 has 13 residues. Deletions cut 11 bases from V and 0 bases from J, with 11 bases between. CDR3 in DNA: TGTGCCGTCCGAGGGAACTCTGGAAACACCATATATTTT. As protein: CAVRGNSGNTIYF.

As to this clonotype: The junction and the germline gene differ at one end; a read error may be behind it. V and J are TRBV5-1 and TRBJ1-3; no clear D. The CDR3 totals 16 residues. CDR1 and CDR2 from the germline V gene are SGHRS and YFSETQ. CDR3 protein: CASSPPETNGGNTVYF. CDR3 in DNA: TGCGCCAGCAGCCCCCCCGAGACAAACGGAGGAAACACCGTATATTTT.

This clonotype was found many times. At one end, the junction sequence differs from germline, possibly due to a read error. V and J are TRBV6-1 and TRBJ1-6, with D possibly matching TRBD1 (6 bases). The CDR3 runs to 14 residues. Germline V gene sequence: CDR1 MNHNS, CDR2 SASEGT. CDR3 sequence: CASGEGGFYSPLHF. CDR3 nucleotides: TGTGCCAGCGGTGAGGGGGGGTTTTACTCACCCCTCCACTTT.

The genes are TRBV20-1 and TRBJ2-5; 14 bases map to TRBD2. This CDR3 region has 18 residues. V lost 5 bases, J lost 5 bases, and 16 bases stayed unmatched. Germline V gene sequence: CDR1 DFQATT, CDR2 SNEGSKA (reference sequence). The CDR3: CSAPTTRLAGGIGETQYF. In DNA, the CDR3 is TGCAGTGCTCCTACTACTCGACTAGCGGGAGGGATTGGGGAGACCCAGTACTTC.